The clone carrying this T cell receptor beta chain showed up just once. This record belongs to a study of cytomegalovirus exposure and HLA in healthy donors. Using immunoSEQ multiplex PCR, the repertoire was profiled, and TCRdb retains in-frame clones only, with some absent. This sample has some 150,000 clones, with 85% to 90% found just once. The TCR originated in a woman aged 18-30 years in good health and CMV-seropositive. Sample: PBMCs.

The CDR3, as DNA: TGCGCCAGCAGTCACCGGGACAGGGTTTATCGACCGGACACCGGGGAGCTGTTTTTT. As protein: CASSHRDRVYRPDTGELFF. The V and J genes are TRBV23-1 and TRBJ2-2; TRBD1 matches at 9 bases. TRBV23-1 belongs to the ORF category, with a function that is uncertain. The CDR3 is 19 amino acids. The trim removed 3 bases at V and 3 bases at J, leaving 14 bases unmatched.